Listed here is a single TCR beta chain. Its specificity is unknown. This sample was taken from a study of OX40 agonist ivuxolimab in advanced cancers. Produced via immunoSEQ multiplex PCR; TCRdb's table is partial and in-frame only. Here the sample spans tens of thousands of clones, 80% to 90% being singletons. Findings and caveats of the study: CD4+ T cells averaged fewer expanded clones than CD8+ T cells.

The source is an adult with an advanced solid tumor such as melanoma, head and neck, liver or kidney cancer. The source was CD4+ or CD8+ T cells sorted from blood, collected in a trial of the OX40 agonist ivuxolimab.

The CDR3 here is CASSPLSSGTEQFF. The CDR3 nucleotides are TGTGCCAGCAGCCCCCTCAGTTCCGGTACTGAGCAGTTCTTC. The chain combines TRBV7-9 with TRBJ2-1, with D unclear. CDR1 SEHNR and CDR2 FQNEAQ come from the germline V gene (reference sequence). CDR3 length: 14 amino acids. V lost 5 bases and J 9 bases, leaving 17 bases between the germline ends. The variable domain in full, completed from reference TRBV7-9 and TRBJ2-1, reads DTGVSQNPRHKITKRGQNVTFRCDPISEHNRLYWYRQTLGQGPEFLTYFQNEAQLEKSRLLSDRFSAERPKGSFSTLEIQRTEQGDSAMYLCASSPLSSGTEQFFGPGTRLTVL.